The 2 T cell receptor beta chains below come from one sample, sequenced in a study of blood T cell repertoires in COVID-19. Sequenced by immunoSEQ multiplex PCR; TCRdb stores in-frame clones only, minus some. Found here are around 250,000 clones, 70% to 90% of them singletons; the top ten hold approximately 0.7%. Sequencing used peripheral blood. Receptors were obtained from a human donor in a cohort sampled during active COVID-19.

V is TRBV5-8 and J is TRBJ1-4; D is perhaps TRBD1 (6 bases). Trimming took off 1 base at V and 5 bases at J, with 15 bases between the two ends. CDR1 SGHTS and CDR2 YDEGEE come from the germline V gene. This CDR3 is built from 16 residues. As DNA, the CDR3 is TGTGCCAGCAGCTTGTGGATAGGGGGTGGAAATGAAAAACTGTTTTTT. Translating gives CASSLWIGGGNEKLFF.

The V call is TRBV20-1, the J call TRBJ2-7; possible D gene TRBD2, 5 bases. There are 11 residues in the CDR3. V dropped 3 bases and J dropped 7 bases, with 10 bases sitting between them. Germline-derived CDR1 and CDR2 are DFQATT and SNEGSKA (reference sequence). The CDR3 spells CSASDPGEQYF. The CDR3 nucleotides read TGCAGTGCTAGCGATCCGGGGGAGCAGTACTTC.